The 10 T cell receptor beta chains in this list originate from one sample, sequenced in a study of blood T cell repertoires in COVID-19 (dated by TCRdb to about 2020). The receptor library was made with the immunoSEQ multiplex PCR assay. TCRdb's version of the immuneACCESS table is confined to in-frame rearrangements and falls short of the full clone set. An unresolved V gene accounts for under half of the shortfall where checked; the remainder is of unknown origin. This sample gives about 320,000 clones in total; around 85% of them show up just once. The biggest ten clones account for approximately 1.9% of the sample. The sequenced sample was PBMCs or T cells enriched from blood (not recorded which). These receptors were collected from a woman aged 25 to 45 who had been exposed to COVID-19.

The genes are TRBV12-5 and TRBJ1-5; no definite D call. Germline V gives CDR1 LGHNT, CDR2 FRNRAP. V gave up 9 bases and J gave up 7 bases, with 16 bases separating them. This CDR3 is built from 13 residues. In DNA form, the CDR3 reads TGTGCTAGCATGACCTTTCAGGAACAGCCCCAGCATTTT. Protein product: CASMTFQEQPQHF.

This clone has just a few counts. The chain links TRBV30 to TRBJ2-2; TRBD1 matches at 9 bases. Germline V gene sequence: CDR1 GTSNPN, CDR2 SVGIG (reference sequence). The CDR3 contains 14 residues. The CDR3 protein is CVSGTGRSTGELFF. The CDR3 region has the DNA TGTGTTTCCGGGACAGGGCGTTCCACCGGGGAGCTGTTTTTT. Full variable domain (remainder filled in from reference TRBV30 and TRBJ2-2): SQTIHQWPATLVQPVGSPLSLECTVEGTSNPNLYWYRQAAGRGLQLLFYSVGIGQISSEVPQNLSASRPQDRQFILSSKKLLLSDSGFYLCVSGTGRSTGELFFGEGSRLTVL.

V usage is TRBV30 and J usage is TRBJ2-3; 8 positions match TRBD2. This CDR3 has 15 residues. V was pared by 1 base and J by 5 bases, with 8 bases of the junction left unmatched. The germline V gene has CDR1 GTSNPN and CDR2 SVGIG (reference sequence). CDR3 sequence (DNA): TGTGCCTGGAGTGGGCACGGGGGGGAGGTAGATACGCAGTATTTT. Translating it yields CAWSGHGGEVDTQYF.

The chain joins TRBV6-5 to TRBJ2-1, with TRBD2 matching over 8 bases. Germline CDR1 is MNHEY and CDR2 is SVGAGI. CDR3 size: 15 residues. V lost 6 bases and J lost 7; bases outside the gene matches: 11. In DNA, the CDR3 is TGTGCCAGCAGGGATCCCAGCGGGAGTCATAATGAGCAGTTCTTC. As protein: CASRDPSGSHNEQFF.

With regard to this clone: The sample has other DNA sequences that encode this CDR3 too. Here the CDR3 DNA reads TGTGCCAGTAGTATAGCGGGTAGTTACAATGAGCAGTTCTTC. Translated: CASSIAGSYNEQFF. The chain couples TRBV19 to TRBJ2-1; D uncertain. This CDR3 has 14 residues. V lost 1 base to trimming and J lost 4 bases, with 8 bases between them. Germline V gene sequence: CDR1 LNHDA, CDR2 SQIVND (reference sequence). The entire variable domain, with the rest obtained from reference TRBV19 and TRBJ2-1, is as follows: DGGITQSPKYLFRKEGQNVTLSCEQNLNHDAMYWYRQDPGQGLRLIYYSQIVNDFQKGDIAEGYSVSREKKESFPLTVTSAQKNPTAFYLCASSIAGSYNEQFFGPGTRLTVL.

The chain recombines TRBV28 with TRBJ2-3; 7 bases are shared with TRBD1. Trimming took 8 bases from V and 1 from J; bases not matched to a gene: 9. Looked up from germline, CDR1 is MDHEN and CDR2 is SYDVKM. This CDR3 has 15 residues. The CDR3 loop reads CASYEDRSGTDTQYF. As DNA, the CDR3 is TGTGCCAGCTACGAGGACAGGTCCGGCACAGATACGCAGTATTTT.

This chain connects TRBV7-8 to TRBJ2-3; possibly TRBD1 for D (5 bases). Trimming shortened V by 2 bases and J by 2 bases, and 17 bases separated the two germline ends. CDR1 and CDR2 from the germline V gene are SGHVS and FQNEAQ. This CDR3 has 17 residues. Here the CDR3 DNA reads TGTGCCAGCAGCTTACTGGGCGTGGCGACAGACACAGATACGCAGTATTTT. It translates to CASSLLGVATDTDTQYF.

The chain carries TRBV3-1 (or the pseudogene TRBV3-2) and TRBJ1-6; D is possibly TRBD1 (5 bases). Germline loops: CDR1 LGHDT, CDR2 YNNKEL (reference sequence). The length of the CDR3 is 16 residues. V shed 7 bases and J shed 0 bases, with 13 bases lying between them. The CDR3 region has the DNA TGTGCCAGCACGGGGGGAGTAGGCTCCTATAATTCACCCCTCCACTTT. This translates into CASTGGVGSYNSPLHF.

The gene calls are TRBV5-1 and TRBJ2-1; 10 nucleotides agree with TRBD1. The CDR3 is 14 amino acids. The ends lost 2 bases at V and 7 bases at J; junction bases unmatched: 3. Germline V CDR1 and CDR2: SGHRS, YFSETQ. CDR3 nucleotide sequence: TGCGCCAGCAGCTTACGACAGGGGGCGAATGAGCAGTTCTTC. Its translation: CASSLRQGANEQFF. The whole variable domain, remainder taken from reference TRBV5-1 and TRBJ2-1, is KAGVTQTPRYLIKTRGQQVTLSCSPISGHRSVSWYQQTPGQGLQFLFEYFSETQRNKGNFPGRFSGRQFSNSRSEMNVSTLELGDSALYLCASSLRQGANEQFFGPGTRLTVL.

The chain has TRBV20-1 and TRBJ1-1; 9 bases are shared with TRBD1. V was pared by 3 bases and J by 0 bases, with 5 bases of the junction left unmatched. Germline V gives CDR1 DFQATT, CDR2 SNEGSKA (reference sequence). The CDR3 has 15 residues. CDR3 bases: TGCAGTGCTAGTCCACAGGGGGCCATGAACACTGAAGCTTTCTTT. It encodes CSASPQGAMNTEAFF.